The clone carrying this TCR beta chain was recorded at least ten times. No antigen is known for it. The germline V gene encodes CDR1 MNHEY and CDR2 SVGAGI. Trimming stripped 3 bases from V and 2 bases from J, with 11 bases between. The CDR3 extends over 14 amino acids. Time point defined: newly diagnosed GD, antithyroid drugs for less than 3 months. PBMCs were the source of the RNA used for TCR sequencing. This record belongs to a study of regulatory T cells in long-lasting Graves disease. Regarding the study as a whole: Accuracy was perhaps lowered by the small sample size. Peripheral blood, not thyroid tissue, was the sole material studied. Persistent disease favored TRBV28, TRBJ1-2 and TRBJ2-5.

Library construction for TCR beta used iRepertoire HTBI primers and Arm-PCR of CDR3 regions. TCRdb reprocessed the multiplex PCR reads with MiXCR, giving one entry per CDR3 protein. The repertoire holds hundreds of thousands of distinct CDR3 sequences, with roughly 16% as singletons. These same records also appear under a second study, on T cells in Graves' hyperthyroidism and ophthalmopathy.

The chain recombines TRBV6-5 with TRBJ2-7; D gene ambiguous. This sample comprised peripheral blood mononuclear cells (PBMCs), obtained at new diagnosis, from a patient treated with antithyroid drugs. This clonotype originated in a woman in her twenties or thirties with Graves disease. CDR3 sequence: CASSYDSVTYEQYF. The DNA of the CDR3 is TGTGCCAGCAGTTATGATTCTGTTACCTACGAGCAGTACTTC.